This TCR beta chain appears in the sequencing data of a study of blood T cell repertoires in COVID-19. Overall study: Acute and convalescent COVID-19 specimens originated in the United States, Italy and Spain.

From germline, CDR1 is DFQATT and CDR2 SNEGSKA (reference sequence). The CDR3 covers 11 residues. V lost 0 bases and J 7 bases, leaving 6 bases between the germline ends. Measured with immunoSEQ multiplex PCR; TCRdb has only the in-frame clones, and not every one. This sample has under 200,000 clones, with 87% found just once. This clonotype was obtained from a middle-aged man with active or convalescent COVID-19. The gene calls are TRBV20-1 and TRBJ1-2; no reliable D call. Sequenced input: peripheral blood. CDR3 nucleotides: TGCAGTGCTAGAGATTTGCGTGGCTACACCTTC. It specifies CSARDLRGYTF.